These 15 T cell receptor beta chains were sequenced from one sample in a study of breast tumors, draining lymph nodes, adjacent tissues. Axillary draining lymph nodes of breast cancer patients supplied the node samples. Each CDR3 protein gets one entry after TCRdb re-called the multiplex PCR reads with MiXCR. The repertoire has 140,000 or so distinct CDR3 sequences, 30% to 35% of them found once; the top ten carry approximately 2.2%. Sample: axillary lymph node tissue. Receptor source: a female donor with breast cancer. Some clones in this sample may be carry-over from other donors' samples.

This clonotype was recorded many times. The genes are TRBV2 and TRBJ1-6, with D hard to call. The germline V gene has CDR1 SNHLY and CDR2 FYNNEI. The CDR3 has 15 residues. V gave up 8 bases and J gave up 0 bases, with 11 bases separating them. DNA of the CDR3: TGTGCCAGCTCGGAGTTGGGCTCCTATAATTCACCCCTCCACTTT. Its translation is CASSELGSYNSPLHF.

This clonotype was seen repeatedly, ten times or more. The rearrangement uses TRBV7-6 and TRBJ1-2; the D is unclear. The CDR3 runs 13 residues. Per germline, CDR1 SGHVS and CDR2 FNYEAQ. Trimming removed 6 bases at V and 10 bases at J, with 18 bases between. The CDR3 DNA reads as TGTGCCAGCAGTCGCACGATGGGTGTTGACTACACCTTC. Translating it yields CASSRTMGVDYTF.

This clonotype was seen more than once but under ten times. The genes are TRBV11-1 and TRBJ2-4, with D perhaps given as TRBD1 or TRBD2 (6 bases each). Per the germline V gene, CDR1 is SGHAT and CDR2 is FQDESV (reference sequence). The CDR3 sequence is 13 residues long. V dropped 5 bases and J dropped 8 bases, with 13 bases sitting between them. CDR3: CASSPRGTYIQYF. The CDR3 region has the DNA TGTGCCAGCAGCCCTCGGGGGACATACATTCAGTACTTC. Using reference TRBV11-1 and TRBJ2-4 for the parts outside the CDR3, the full variable domain is EAEVAQSPRYKITEKSQAVAFWCDPISGHATLYWYRQILGQGPELLVQFQDESVVDDSQLPKDRFSAERLKGVDSTLKIQPAELGDSAMYLCASSPRGTYIQYFGAGTRLSVL.

In this sample, this clonotype turned up a few times. Since a much larger clone is just one base distant, this may be a read error. The chain employs TRBV6-5 and TRBJ2-1, with TRBD2 identical over 7 bases. The length of the CDR3 is 16 residues. Germline V gene lookup returns CDR1 MNHEY and CDR2 SVGAGI. The ends lost 6 bases at V and 0 bases at J; junction bases unmatched: 8. The CDR3 DNA reads as TGTGCCAGCAGGAGAGGGGAGCGGGGCTCCTACAATGAGCAGTTCTTC. Translating gives CASRRGERGSYNEQFF.

This clonotype was seen repeatedly, ten times or more. J is TRBJ1-6 and V is TRBV14; D might be TRBD1 (6 bases). This CDR3 has 13 residues. Germline lookup yields CDR1 SGHDN and CDR2 FVKESK. V was trimmed by 4 bases and J by 10 bases, leaving 11 bases between them. CDR3: CASSRTGRSPLHF. CDR3 in DNA: TGTGCCAGCAGCCGTACAGGGCGGTCACCCCTCCACTTT.

This chain uses TRBV30 with TRBJ1-1; weak D call: TRBD1 (6 bases). Germline-derived CDR1 and CDR2 are GTSNPN and SVGIG (reference sequence). The CDR3 runs to 14 residues. Between the trimmed V and J ends, which lost 2 bases and 1 base, there was a span of 11 bases. The CDR3: CAWSSGVTNTEAFF. The CDR3 DNA sequence: TGTGCCTGGAGTTCAGGGGTCACGAACACTGAAGCTTTCTTT.

To note about this clonotype: One base away lies a much larger clone, so this may be a sequencing read error. The rearrangement joins TRBV12-3 or TRBV12-4 to TRBJ1-2; possibly TRBD1 for D (5 bases). The ends were cut back, 3 bases at V and 0 bases at J, with 14 bases in the middle. The length of the CDR3 is 16 residues. CDR3 nucleotides: TGTGCCAGCAGTTTCTGGCAGGGCCCGACTAACTATGGCTACACCTTC. Its translation is CASSFWQGPTNYGYTF.

The V call is TRBV9, the J call TRBJ1-2; D possibly corresponds to TRBD1 (6 bases). CDR3 length: 15 residues. V lost 2 bases to trimming and J lost 7 bases, with 18 bases between them. Germline V CDR1 and CDR2: SGDLS, YYNGEE. The CDR3 region is CASSVSGGGARGYTF. DNA of the CDR3: TGTGCCAGCAGCGTGAGTGGGGGGGGGGCGCGTGGCTACACCTTC.

The chain combines TRBV6-6 with TRBJ1-2, with 7 bases fitting TRBD1. Germline loops: CDR1 MNHNY, CDR2 SVGAGI (reference sequence). After removal of 8 bases from V and 2 bases from J, the junction contained 11 bases not matched to a gene. The CDR3 spans 15 residues. The CDR3 sequence is CASYHRGTTNYGYTF. The CDR3 region has the DNA TGTGCCAGCTACCACAGGGGTACAACCAACTATGGCTACACCTTC.

About this clonotype: With a much larger clone just one base away, this may be a read error. Likely a read error: the CDR3 ends without its conserved phenylalanine or tryptophan. The chain combines TRBV7-2 with TRBJ1-5, with a possible D match to TRBD1 (6 bases). Trimming took off 2 bases at V and 3 bases at J, with 11 bases between the two ends. The CDR3 totals 15 residues. Looked up from germline, CDR1 is SGHTA and CDR2 is FQGNSA. The CDR3 sequence: CASSLTGRYNQPQHL. The DNA for the CDR3 is TGTGCCAGCAGCTTAACAGGGAGGTACAATCAGCCCCAGCATCTT.

A note on this clonotype: A clone one base away is much larger, so this may be a read error. The chain carries TRBV18 and TRBJ1-5; the D is unclear. Per the germline V gene, CDR1 is KGHSH and CDR2 is LQKENI. CDR3 length: 14 amino acids. The V and J ends lost 4 bases and 7 bases respectively, with 14 bases between them. CDR3 bases: TGTGCCAGCTCACTACAAGGGAAAGGGCAGCCCCAGCATTTT. Translated, it gives CASSLQGKGQPQHF.

This clonotype was counted at least ten times. The V call is TRBV6-6, the J call TRBJ1-3, with D maybe TRBD1 (5 bases). From germline, CDR1 is MNHNY and CDR2 SVGAGI (reference sequence). V was pared by 7 bases and J by 0 bases, with 13 bases between. The CDR3 covers 15 residues. DNA of the CDR3: TGTGCCAGCACAGGCGGGGCCCACTCTGGAAACACCATATATTTT. Its protein is CASTGGAHSGNTIYF.

This clonotype was detected many times. The chain uses TRBV6-1 and TRBJ1-6; D is undetermined. Germline V CDR1 and CDR2: MNHNS, SASEGT. With 2 bases removed from V and 7 bases from J, the gap between germline ends came to 9 bases. This CDR3 has 14 amino acids. CDR3 in amino acids: CASSEPHINSPLHF. DNA for the CDR3: TGTGCCAGCAGTGAACCACACATCAATTCACCCCTCCACTTT.

J is TRBJ1-4 and V is TRBV25-1; no clear D gene. The germline V gene has CDR1 MGHDK and CDR2 SYGVNS. Trimming removed 2 bases at V and 8 bases at J, with 12 bases between. The CDR3 consists of 14 residues. CDR3 region: CASSEDAGYEKLFF. The CDR3 DNA reads as TGTGCCAGCAGTGAAGATGCAGGTTACGAAAAACTGTTTTTT.

V is TRBV2 and J is TRBJ2-7, with D perhaps TRBD2 (6 bases). CDR3 length: 14 amino acids. Trimming removed 5 bases from V and 0 bases from J, with 11 bases in between. Germline CDR1 and CDR2: SNHLY and FYNNEI. For the CDR3, the DNA is TGTGCCAGCAGTATGACTAGTAGCTCCTACGAGCAGTACGTC. Protein product: CASSMTSSSYEQYV.